This TCR beta chain was recovered during a study of a mutant IDH1 vaccine in newly diagnosed glioma. Looking at the study overall: Pretreatment consisted of radiotherapy, temozolomide, or both, with most receiving both.

Generated by immunoSEQ multiplex PCR, the TCRdb table keeps only in-frame clones and is missing some. Among fewer than 45,000 clones listed, more than 85% were seen once. As to this clone: Its specificity is not known.

This sample's time point: week 23, last vaccination. In every dose of vaccine, 300 ug of mutant IDH1 20-mer peptide was given alongside topical imiquimod. Germline assignment: CDR1 MNHEY and CDR2 SMNVEV (reference sequence). Trimming cost V 6 bases and J 1 base, with 13 bases left between them. This CDR3 spans 15 amino acids. This TCR came from a man aged 45-60 years with glioma. The rearrangement uses TRBV27 and TRBJ1-5; D gene uncertain. The sample in question was PBMCs, obtained from a glioma patient whose treatment included an IDH1 peptide vaccine. Written as DNA, the CDR3 is TGTGCCAGCAGCATCACGGCCGGCAGCAATCAGCCCCAGCATTTT. Translation gives CASSITAGSNQPQHF.